This is a list of T cell receptor beta chains from one sample in a study of blood T cell repertoires in COVID-19. Measured with immunoSEQ multiplex PCR; TCRdb has only the in-frame clones, and not every one. Of fewer than 150,000 clones listed, about 83% are singletons. Sequencing was performed on peripheral blood. The receptor set was obtained from a man between 65 and 79 years old with acute or convalescent COVID-19. Both conserved end residues are part of each CDR3. The D gene is left open where the match is weak. Rows give clone size only sometimes, using once, few, many, or a class for an expanded clone.

j_gene | d_gene | v_gene | abundance | CDR3aa | CDR3nt
TRBJ1-5 | - | TRBV4-2 | - | CASSQALFGFEGNQPQHF | TGTGCCAGCAGCCAAGCTCTTTTCGGGTTTGAAGGCAATCAGCCCCAGCATTTT
TRBJ1-4 | - | TRBV11-2 | - | CASSLRGTATNEKLFF | TGTGCCAGCAGCTTGCGGGGCACCGCAACTAATGAAAAACTGTTTTTT
TRBJ2-5 | - | TRBV25-1 | once | CASSEGIRGLQETQYF | TGTGCCAGCAGTGAAGGTATCAGGGGATTACAAGAGACCCAGTACTTC
TRBJ2-1 | TRBD2 | TRBV3-1/TRBV3-2 | - | CASSRAGGRNEQFF | TGTGCCAGCAGCCGAGCGGGGGGAAGAAATGAGCAGTTCTTC
TRBJ2-2 | - | TRBV11-3 | - | CASSLYTGFGELFF | TGTGCCAGCAGCTTATACACAGGATTTGGGGAGCTGTTTTTT
TRBJ2-2 | - | TRBV6-4 | - | CASSDRGANTGELFF | TGTGCCAGCAGTGACCGCGGGGCGAACACCGGGGAGCTGTTTTTT
TRBJ1-5 | - | TRBV6-2/TRBV6-3 | - | CASSHSGQQDQPQHF | TGTGCCAGCAGCCACTCCGGACAGCAAGATCAGCCCCAGCATTTT
TRBJ1-1 | TRBD1 | TRBV11-1 | - | CASSPRTGLVTEAFF | TGTGCCAGCAGCCCCCGGACAGGTTTAGTCACTGAAGCTTTCTTT
TRBJ2-2 | TRBD2 | TRBV3-1/TRBV3-2 | - | CASSQVRLAGGPFTGELFF | TGTGCCAGCAGCCAAGTACGCCTAGCGGGGGGGCCTTTCACCGGGGAGCTGTTTTTT
TRBJ1-6 | TRBD1 | TRBV5-4 | few | CASSGPGGGNSPLHF | TGTGCCAGCAGCGGCCCAGGGGGTGGTAATTCACCCCTCCACTTT
TRBJ1-2 | TRBD1 | TRBV6-5 | few | CASSWGQAGYTF | TGTGCCAGCAGTTGGGGACAGGCTGGCTACACCTTC
TRBJ2-3 | TRBD1 | TRBV7-3 | once | CASGLGTGGTDTQYF | TGTGCCAGCGGCCTGGGGACAGGGGGGACAGATACGCAGTATTTT
TRBJ2-3 | - | TRBV15 | - | CATSRAGVGSSTDTQYF | TGTGCCACCAGCAGAGCGGGAGTGGGTTCGAGTACAGATACGCAGTATTTT
TRBJ2-7 | - | TRBV30 | - | CAWSLGGAVRYEQYF | TGTGCCTGGAGCTTGGGGGGGGCCGTCCGGTACGAGCAGTACTTC
TRBJ2-4 | - | TRBV4-2 | - | CASSQDLAGDVQNIQYF | TGTGCCAGCAGCCAAGATTTGGCAGGGGATGTCCAAAACATTCAGTACTTC
TRBJ1-1 | TRBD1 | TRBV5-6 | - | CASTLDIRGLNTEAFF | TGTGCCAGCACCCTAGATATAAGGGGGCTGAACACTGAAGCTTTCTTT
TRBJ2-5 | - | TRBV7-2 | once | CASSPRVQETQYF | TGTGCCAGCAGCCCCCGCGTCCAAGAGACCCAGTACTTC
TRBJ1-5 | - | TRBV19 | - | CASSMAGRDDQPQHF | TGTGCCAGTAGTATGGCGGGGCGGGACGATCAGCCCCAGCATTTT
TRBJ1-1 | TRBD1 | TRBV6-4 | - | CASRRTGDTEAFF | TGTGCCAGCAGACGGACAGGGGACACTGAAGCTTTCTTT
TRBJ2-5 | - | TRBV7-9 | once | CAYWQGGVETQYF | TGTGCCTATTGGCAGGGCGGAGTGGAGACCCAGTACTTC
TRBJ2-7 | - | TRBV2 | once | CASRERTYEQYF | TGTGCCAGCAGGGAACGTACCTACGAGCAGTACTTC
TRBJ2-7 | - | TRBV6-5 | - | CASSYVGQFTEQYF | TGTGCCAGCAGTTACGTCGGACAGTTTACCGAGCAGTACTTC
TRBJ2-3 | - | TRBV5-4 | - | CASSLIQVAQDTQYF | TGTGCCAGCAGCTTGATCCAGGTGGCCCAAGATACGCAGTATTTT
TRBJ1-2 | TRBD1 | TRBV6-1 | - | CASSPTGAGYTF | TGTGCCAGCAGTCCTACAGGGGCTGGCTACACCTTC